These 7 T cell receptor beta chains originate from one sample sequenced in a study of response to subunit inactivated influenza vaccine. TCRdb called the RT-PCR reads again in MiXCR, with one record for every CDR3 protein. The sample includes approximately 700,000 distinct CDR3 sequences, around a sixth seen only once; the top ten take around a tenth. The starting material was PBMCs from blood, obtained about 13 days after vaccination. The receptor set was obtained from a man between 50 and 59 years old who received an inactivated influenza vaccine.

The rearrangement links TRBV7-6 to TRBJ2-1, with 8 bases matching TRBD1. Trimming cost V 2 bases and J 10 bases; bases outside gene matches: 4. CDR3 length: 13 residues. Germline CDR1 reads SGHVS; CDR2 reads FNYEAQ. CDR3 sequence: CASSLPGGLEQFF. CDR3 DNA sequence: TGTGCCAGCAGCTTACCAGGGGGCCTGGAGCAGTTCTTC. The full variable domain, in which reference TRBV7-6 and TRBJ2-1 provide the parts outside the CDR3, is GAGVSQSPRYKVTKRGQDVALRCDPISGHVSLYWYRQALGQGPEFLTYFNYEAQQDKSGLPNDRFSAERPEGSISTLTIQRTEQRDSAMYRCASSLPGGLEQFFGPGTRLTVL.

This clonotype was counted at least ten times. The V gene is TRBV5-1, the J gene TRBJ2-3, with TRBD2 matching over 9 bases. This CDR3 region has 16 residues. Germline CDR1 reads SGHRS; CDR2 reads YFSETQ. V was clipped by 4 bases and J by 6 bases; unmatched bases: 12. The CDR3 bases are TGCGCCAGCAGCCCCAGGTTAGCGGGAGCTCGGGATACGCAGTATTTT. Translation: CASSPRLAGARDTQYF.

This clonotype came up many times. The CDR3 bases are TGCGCCAGCAGCCACACAGGGACTGAAGCTTTCTTT. Amino acid sequence: CASSHTGTEAFF. This chain uses TRBV4-1 with TRBJ1-1; D may be TRBD1 (6 bases). V was pared by 3 bases and J by 5 bases, with 7 bases between. Germline V gene sequence: CDR1 MGHRA, CDR2 YSYEKL. CDR3 length equals 12 residues.

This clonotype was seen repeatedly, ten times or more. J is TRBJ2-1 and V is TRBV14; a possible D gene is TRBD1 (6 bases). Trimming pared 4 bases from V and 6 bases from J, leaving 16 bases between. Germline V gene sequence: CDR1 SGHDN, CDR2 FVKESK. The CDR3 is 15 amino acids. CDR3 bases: TGTGCCAGCAGCCTAGGACGGAGAGGGGGCAATGAGCAGTTCTTC. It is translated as CASSLGRRGGNEQFF. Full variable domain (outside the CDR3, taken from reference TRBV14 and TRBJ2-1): EAGVTQFPSHSVIEKGQTVTLRCDPISGHDNLYWYRRVMGKEIKFLLHFVKESKQDESGMPNNRFLAERTGGTYSTLKVQPAELEDSGVYFCASSLGRRGGNEQFFGPGTRLTVL.

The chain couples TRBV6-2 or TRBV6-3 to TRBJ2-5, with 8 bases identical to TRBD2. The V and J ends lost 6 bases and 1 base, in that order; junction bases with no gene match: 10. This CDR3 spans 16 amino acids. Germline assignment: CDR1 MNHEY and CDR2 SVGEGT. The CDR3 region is CASRDQAGGIQETQYF. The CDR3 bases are TGTGCCAGCAGAGACCAGGCGGGAGGTATCCAAGAGACCCAGTACTTC.

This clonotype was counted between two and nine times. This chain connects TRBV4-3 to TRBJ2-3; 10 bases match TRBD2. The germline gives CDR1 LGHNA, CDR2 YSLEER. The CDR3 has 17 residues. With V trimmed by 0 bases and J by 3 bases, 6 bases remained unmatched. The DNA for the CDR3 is TGCGCCAGCAGCCAAGACCTCTTAGCGGGAGGAACAGATACGCAGTATTTT. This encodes CASSQDLLAGGTDTQYF.

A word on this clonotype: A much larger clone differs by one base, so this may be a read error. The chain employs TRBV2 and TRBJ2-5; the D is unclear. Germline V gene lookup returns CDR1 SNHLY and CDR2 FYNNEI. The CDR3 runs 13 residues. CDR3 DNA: TGTGCCAGCAGTCCCCCGGTCGAAGAGACCAAGTACTTC. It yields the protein CASSPPVEETKYF.